One T cell receptor (beta chain) is described in this entry. The antigen remains undetermined. Some clones are missing from TCRdb's copy, which holds only in-frame ones; the method was immunoSEQ multiplex PCR. The sample shows roughly 150,000 clones, nearly 95% of them seen only once. The entry originates in a study of T cell responses to AZD1222 COVID-19 vaccine. Whole-study results and caveats: Seropositive at baseline were only 5 to 7 AZD1222 recipients. Clonal diversity may have been underestimated in mostly white British donors.

The CDR3 covers 15 residues. Trimming removed 1 base at V and 0 bases at J, with 7 bases between. Germline assignment: CDR1 SNHLY and CDR2 FYNNEI. This clonotype was sampled from an adult in good health. The V call is TRBV2, the J call TRBJ1-5; D uncertain. The source was peripheral blood, collected on day 0 of AZD1222 vaccination. As DNA, the CDR3 is TGTGCCAGCAGTGAAGAACAGCTTAGCAATCAGCCCCAGCATTTT. It codes for CASSEEQLSNQPQHF.